This TCR beta chain stems from a study of cytomegalovirus exposure and HLA in healthy donors (dated by TCRdb to the late 2010s). A note on the overall study: In an earlier analysis of approximately 640 of the donors, approximately 300 Gb of sequence data and 120 million or so unique TCR beta sequences from roughly 190 million T cells were reported. Around 320 gigabases of sequencing data and 70 million to 100 million unique TCR sequences were included in an early release covering around 650 HLA-typed donors. Of the 350 to 450 genotyped donors, approximately 83% fell in the genetic ancestry cluster associated with self-reported Caucasian donors. The study was designed to test whether signatures of past pathogen exposure could be identified by cataloging public T cell receptors. The study profiled the T cell repertoires of 666 subjects by immunosequencing and related them to cytomegalovirus serostatus. In addition to the first cohort of 666 subjects, a separate validation cohort of 120 different subjects was used. To predict cytomegalovirus infection status, the study brought together high-throughput TCR immunosequencing, statistical association of individual TCRs with disease status, and machine learning. In a later analysis, previously published TCR beta repertoires from more than 500 donors were re-analyzed and high-resolution HLA genotyping was added so that TCR occurrence patterns could be studied. Rather than drawing on any new phenotypic data, the later analysis identified candidate immune exposures from TCR beta sequences and the way those sequences occurred across donors. To decide whether each TCR beta V gene segment behaved as functional or pseudogenic, an earlier analysis of some 540 of the donors relied on high-throughput TCR beta sequencing. Donor age, sex, ethnicity and CMV serostatus were collected together with the repertoire data. In a later genetic analysis, genome-wide SNP genotypes for 398 of the 666 donors were used, and that subset was treated as a discovery cohort. Every discovery cohort repertoire had been produced on one sequencing platform. HLA typing included class I and class II loci at four-digit resolution. The number of donors typed differed by locus, with about 629-630 for A, B, C, DRB1 and DQB1, approximately 500 for DQA1, 600 to 610 for DPA1, and approximately 470 for DPB1. Five DR-DQ haplotypes were handled as single units for association and clustering because linkage in the cohort was strong. Across 398 genotyped donors of the cohort, an average of about 240,000 unique TCR beta nucleotide sequences per donor were sequenced, and roughly a sixth of those sequences were non-productive. The research as a whole found: When HLA alleles, especially DR and DQ, strongly co-occurred, TCR associations were difficult to assign to individual alleles. Cytomegalovirus status was reported to be diagnosed by the classifier with high specificity and sensitivity in both the original and validation cohorts. A few of the identified cytomegalovirus-associated TCR beta chains were confirmed in vitro to be specific for cytomegalovirus antigens. CMV serostatus was the only immune exposure information available for the cohort. The authors suggested that the approach could potentially be extended to other disease states and immunological phenotypes. Seventeen rarely observed V segments, including chromosome 9 orphons, were excluded from the earlier analysis of about 500 of the donors because counts were too low. V-gene and J-gene trimming of TCR beta chains was associated with a missense DCLRE1C variant in a later genetic analysis, and the association was replicated in an independent cohort. A further reported finding was that TCR beta sequences accurately predicted the HLA-A and HLA-B alleles for most subjects in the first cohort. At a false discovery rate of 0.05, a later analysis linked 15,000 to 20,000 TCR beta sequences to specific HLA alleles. Sequencing depth was assumed to be roughly uniform across donors in the presence/absence analyses, though that assumption may not hold. According to a later analysis, TCR association rates differed among HLA loci, with DRB1 alleles showing the most associated TCRs and HLA-C alleles showing the fewest. The sequencing pipeline was judged likely to have produced a cluster of highly shared sequence variants as a technical artifact. HLA typing was unavailable for some donors at each locus, so association tests used only the typed subset. Linkage disequilibrium might explain the correlated functional status among segregating V segments, but an unknown experimental factor could not be excluded. A later genetic analysis reported fewer N-insertions in productive TCRs among donors in an Asian-associated ancestry cluster than the approximately 700-donor mean. The study listed 150 to 200 TCR beta chains as associated with cytomegalovirus. In a later analysis, HLA-associated TCR beta chains showed more clonal expansion and lower generation probabilities than non-associated chains that were equally common. In this cohort, only TCR beta chains were sequenced, and detectable features were limited by the absence of alpha or paired-chain data. A later analysis reported that several top co-occurrence clusters appeared linked to parvovirus B19, influenza, CMV and Epstein-Barr virus. Most CMV-associated TCR beta chains appeared to be HLA-restricted in a later analysis, and the HLA associations seemed to be driven largely by CMV exposure. While some public TCRs were present in many individuals, most TCR sequences turned up only very rarely across donors. In an earlier analysis of a few hundred of the donors, most TCR beta V segments were observed in productive rearrangements about 87% or about 30% of the time, broadly matching IMGT annotations. The 87-base-pair reads could not distinguish some IMGT-functional V segments, including TRBV6-2 and TRBV6-3, so those segments were excluded.

Library prep was done by the immunoSEQ multiplex PCR assay. A mixture of 60 forward primers for TCR Vbeta segments and 13 reverse primers for TCR Jbeta segments was used in the multiplex PCR. Amplification of the CDR3 region of rearranged TCR beta genes was performed with a multiplex PCR assay on genomic DNA. On the Illumina HiSeq System, the amplified TCR beta libraries were sequenced as 87-base-pair reads. For the original study's pipeline: A later analysis counted about 80 million unique TCR beta chains across the 500 to 850 repertoires, and some 12 million of these chains were shared by at least two donors. Raw reads were error-corrected and collapsed into unique sequences with a nearest-neighbor algorithm that merged closely related sequences to remove PCR and sequencing errors. Alignment of CDR3 sequences to IMGT reference sequences was used to assign V, D and J gene segments. For a sequence to be retained, a match of at least six nucleotides was required to both a V gene segment and a J gene segment. Rearrangements were classified as productive when the CDR3 lacked stop codons and remained in frame with V and J, and all other rearrangements were classified as non-productive. CDR3 was defined according to IMGT convention as the region running from the second conserved V-encoded cysteine to the conserved J-encoded phenylalanine. The earlier analysis of roughly 590 of the donors excluded any sequence lacking an unambiguous match to a single V gene segment. An earlier analysis of just under 600 of the donors called V segments functional above 56.7% productive rearrangements and segregating when the between-donor standard deviation exceeded 5%. To diagnose cytomegalovirus status from the catalog of TCR beta chain sequences, a statistical classification framework was built. In a later analysis, V and J genes were assigned by comparing TCR nucleotide sequences against IMGT/GENE-DB human TR gene sequences. A later analysis assigned CDR3 sequences and most-parsimonious VDJ recombination scenarios with the TCRdist pipeline. In a later analysis, each TCR beta chain was defined by its CDR3 amino acid sequence together with its V-gene family, and reads lacking a unique V-gene family were excluded. In a later analysis, approximately 640 highly shared, low-generation-probability nucleotide sequences were removed to address suspected cross-contamination and a sequencing artifact. In a later analysis, a clonal expansion index for each public chain was calculated from normalized within-repertoire ranks of inferred template counts. In a later analysis, generation probabilities were computed using a VDJ recombination model fitted to out-of-frame rearrangements, and the results were checked against IGoR. In a later analysis, hypergeometric tests were used to score TCR-TCR, TCR-HLA and TCR-CMV co-occurrence, with a repertoire-size bias correction applied to TCR pairs. A later analysis estimated false discovery rates by permuting HLA or CMV assignments 20 times. In a later analysis, co-occurring TCRs were grouped with DBSCAN, and TCRdist sequence similarity was added when clustering was performed within HLA-allele-positive subsets. Co-occurrence clustering excluded repertoires with fewer than 30,000 or more than 120,000 public chains, plus five with anomalous nucleotide sharing. TCRdb's version of the immuneACCESS table is confined to in-frame rearrangements and falls short of the full clone set. An unresolved V gene accounts for under half of the shortfall where checked; the remainder is of unknown origin. That table supplies the V and J calls and clone size; D and trimming were determined from the DNA. The sample records 200,000 to 250,000 clones, almost 85% of which are singletons. 0.58% of the sample goes to the ten largest clones.

In total, 630 or so healthy bone marrow donors made up the cohort. At the time of sampling, every cohort member was nominally healthy, though immune exposures that went unrecorded were likely present. The donor tested CMV seronegative and was one of the 352 seronegative cohort members. A peripheral blood sample was provided by each donor, and peripheral blood mononuclear cells were used for TCR beta sequencing. The Qiagen DNeasy Blood Extraction Kit was used to extract genomic DNA from the blood cell samples. V loses 0 bases of germline sequence and J loses 6 bases, and the interval between the two ends is 7 bases. The CDR3 covers 13 residues, taking in both the cysteine and the phenylalanine. The only DNA kept is the CDR3, 39 bases in frame from the first base. As encoded in the germline V gene, CDR1 is LGHNA while CDR2 is YNFKEQ. A word on this clone: The antigen it recognizes is unknown. The input lacks base qualities; no much larger clone sits a single base away.

The chain is made from TRBV4-2 and TRBJ2-3, with no D gene named confidently. Sample: PBMCs. This clonotype was obtained from a woman in her thirties or forties in good health and CMV-seronegative. The sequenced DNA: TGTGCCAGCAGCCAAGATCCCCGGGATACGCAGTATTTT. The translation is CASSQDPRDTQYF.